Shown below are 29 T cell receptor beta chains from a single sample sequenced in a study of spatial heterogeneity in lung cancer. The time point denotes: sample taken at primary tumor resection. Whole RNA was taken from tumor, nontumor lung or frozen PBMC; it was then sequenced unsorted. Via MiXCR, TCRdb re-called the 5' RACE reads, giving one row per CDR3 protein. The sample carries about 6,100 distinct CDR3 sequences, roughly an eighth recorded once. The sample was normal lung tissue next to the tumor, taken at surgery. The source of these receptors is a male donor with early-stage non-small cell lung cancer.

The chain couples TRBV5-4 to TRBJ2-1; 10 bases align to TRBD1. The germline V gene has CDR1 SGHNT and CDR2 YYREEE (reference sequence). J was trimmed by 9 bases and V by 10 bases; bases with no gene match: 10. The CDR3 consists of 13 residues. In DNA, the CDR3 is TGTGCCCTACGGGACAGGGGCGTCGGTGAGCAGTTCTTC. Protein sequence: CALRDRGVGEQFF.

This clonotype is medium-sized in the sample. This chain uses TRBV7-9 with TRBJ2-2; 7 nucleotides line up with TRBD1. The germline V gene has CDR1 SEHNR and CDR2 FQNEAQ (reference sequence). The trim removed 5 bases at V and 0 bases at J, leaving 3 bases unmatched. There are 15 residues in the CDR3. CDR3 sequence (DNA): TGTGCCAGCAGCGCGGACAGGACGAACACCGGGGAGCTGTTTTTT. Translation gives CASSADRTNTGELFF.

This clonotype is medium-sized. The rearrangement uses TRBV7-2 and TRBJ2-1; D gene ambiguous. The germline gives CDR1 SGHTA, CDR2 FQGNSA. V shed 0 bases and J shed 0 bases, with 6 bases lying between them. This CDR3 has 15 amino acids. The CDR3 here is CASSLAGNSYNEQFF. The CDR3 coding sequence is TGTGCCAGCAGCTTAGCGGGGAACTCCTACAATGAGCAGTTCTTC.

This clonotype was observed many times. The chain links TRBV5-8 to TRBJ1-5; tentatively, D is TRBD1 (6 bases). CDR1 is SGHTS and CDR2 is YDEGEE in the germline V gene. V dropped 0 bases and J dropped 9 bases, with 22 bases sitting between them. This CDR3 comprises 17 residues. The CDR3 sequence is CASSLVGTGPFSLPQHF. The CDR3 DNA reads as TGTGCCAGCAGCTTGGTCGGAACAGGGCCCTTCTCCCTGCCCCAGCATTTT.

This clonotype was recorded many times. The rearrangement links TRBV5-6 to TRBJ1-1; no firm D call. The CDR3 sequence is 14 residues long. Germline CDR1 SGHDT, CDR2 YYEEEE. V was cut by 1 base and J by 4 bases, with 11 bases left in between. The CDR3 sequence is CASSLFTYITEAFF. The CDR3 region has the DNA TGTGCCAGCAGCTTGTTCACCTATATCACTGAAGCTTTCTTT.

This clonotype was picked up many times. CDR3: CASSPPQRGHTQYF. The CDR3 bases are TGTGCCAGCAGTCCCCCCCAACGGGGACATACGCAGTATTTT. This chain joins TRBV28 and TRBJ2-3; D may be TRBD1 or TRBD2 (5 bases each). Germline V gene sequence: CDR1 MDHEN, CDR2 SYDVKM. The germline V and J ends were trimmed by 5 bases and 7 bases, with 16 bases remaining between them. The CDR3 consists of 14 residues.

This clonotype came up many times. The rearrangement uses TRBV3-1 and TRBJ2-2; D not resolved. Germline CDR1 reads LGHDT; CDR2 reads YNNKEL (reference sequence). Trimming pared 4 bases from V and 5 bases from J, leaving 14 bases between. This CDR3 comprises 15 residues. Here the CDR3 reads CASSPHWGWTGELFF. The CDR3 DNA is TGTGCCAGCAGCCCCCACTGGGGTTGGACCGGGGAGCTGTTTTTT.

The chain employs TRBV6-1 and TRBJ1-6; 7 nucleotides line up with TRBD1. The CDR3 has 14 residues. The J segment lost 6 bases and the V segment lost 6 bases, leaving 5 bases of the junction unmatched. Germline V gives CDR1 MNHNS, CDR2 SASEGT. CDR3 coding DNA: TGTGCCAGCAGCAGGGACAGAATTAATTCACCCCTCCACTTT. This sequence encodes CASSRDRINSPLHF.

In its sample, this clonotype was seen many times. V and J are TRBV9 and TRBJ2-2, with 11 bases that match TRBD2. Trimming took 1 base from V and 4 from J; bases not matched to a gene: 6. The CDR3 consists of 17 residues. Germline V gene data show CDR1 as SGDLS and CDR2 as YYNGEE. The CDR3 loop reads CASSVSFTSGSTGELFF. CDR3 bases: TGTGCCAGCAGCGTATCTTTCACTAGCGGGAGCACCGGGGAGCTGTTTTTT. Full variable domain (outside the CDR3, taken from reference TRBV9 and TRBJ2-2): DSGVTQTPKHLITATGQRVTLRCSPRSGDLSVYWYQQSLDQGLQFLIQYYNGEERAKGNILERFSAQQFPDLHSELNLSSLELGDSALYFCASSVSFTSGSTGELFFGEGSRLTVL.

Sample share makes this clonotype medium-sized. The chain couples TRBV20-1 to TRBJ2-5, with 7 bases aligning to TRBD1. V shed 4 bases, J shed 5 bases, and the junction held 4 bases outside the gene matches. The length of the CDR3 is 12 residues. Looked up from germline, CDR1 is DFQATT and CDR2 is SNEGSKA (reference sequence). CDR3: CSATGGRETQYF. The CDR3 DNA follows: TGCAGTGCTACAGGGGGTCGGGAGACCCAGTACTTC.

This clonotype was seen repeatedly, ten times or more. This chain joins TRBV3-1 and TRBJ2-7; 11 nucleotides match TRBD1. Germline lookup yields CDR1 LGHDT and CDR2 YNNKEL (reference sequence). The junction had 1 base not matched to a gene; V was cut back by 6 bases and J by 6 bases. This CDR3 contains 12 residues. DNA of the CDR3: TGTGCCAGCAGAGGGACAGGGGGCGAGCAGTACTTC. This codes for CASRGTGGEQYF.

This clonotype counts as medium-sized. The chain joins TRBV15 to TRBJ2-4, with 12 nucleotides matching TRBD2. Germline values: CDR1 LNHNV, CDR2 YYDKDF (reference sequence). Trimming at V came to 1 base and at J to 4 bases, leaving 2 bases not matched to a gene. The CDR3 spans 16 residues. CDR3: CATSRGLAGVKNIQYF. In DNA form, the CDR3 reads TGTGCCACCAGCAGAGGACTAGCGGGAGTTAAAAACATTCAGTACTTC.

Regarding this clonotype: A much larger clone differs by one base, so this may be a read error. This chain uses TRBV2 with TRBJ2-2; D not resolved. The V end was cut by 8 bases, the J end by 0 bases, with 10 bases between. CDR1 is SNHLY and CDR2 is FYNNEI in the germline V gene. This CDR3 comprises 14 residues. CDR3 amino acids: CASVWHPNTGELFF. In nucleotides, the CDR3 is TGTGCCAGCGTCTGGCACCCGAACACCGGGGAGCTGTTTTTT.

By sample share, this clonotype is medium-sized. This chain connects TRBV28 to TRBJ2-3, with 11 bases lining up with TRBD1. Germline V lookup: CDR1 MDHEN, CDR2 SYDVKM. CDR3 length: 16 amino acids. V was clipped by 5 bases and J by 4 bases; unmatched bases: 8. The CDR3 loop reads CASSDRDRGFPDTQYF. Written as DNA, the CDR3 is TGTGCCAGCAGTGACCGGGACAGGGGGTTCCCAGATACGCAGTATTTT. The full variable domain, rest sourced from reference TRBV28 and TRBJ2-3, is DVKVTQSSRYLVKRTGEKVFLECVQDMDHENMFWYRQDPGLGLRLIYFSYDVKMKEKGDIPEGYSVSREKKERFSLILESASTNQTSMYLCASSDRDRGFPDTQYFGPGTRLTVL.

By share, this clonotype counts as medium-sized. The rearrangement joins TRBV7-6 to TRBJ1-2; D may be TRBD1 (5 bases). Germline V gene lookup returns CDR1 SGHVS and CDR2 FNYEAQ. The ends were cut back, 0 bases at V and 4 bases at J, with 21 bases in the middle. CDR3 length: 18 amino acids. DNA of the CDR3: TGTGCCAGCAGCTTAGCCATCTCGGAACAGGCACAACCCTATGGCTACACCTTC. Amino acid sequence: CASSLAISEQAQPYGYTF.

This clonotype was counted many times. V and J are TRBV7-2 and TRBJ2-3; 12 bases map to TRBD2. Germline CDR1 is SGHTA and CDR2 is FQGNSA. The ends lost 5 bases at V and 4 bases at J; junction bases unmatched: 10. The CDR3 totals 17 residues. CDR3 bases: TGTGCCAGCAGCCCCAGCCCGCTAGCGGGAGGGTCAGATACGCAGTATTTT. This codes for CASSPSPLAGGSDTQYF.

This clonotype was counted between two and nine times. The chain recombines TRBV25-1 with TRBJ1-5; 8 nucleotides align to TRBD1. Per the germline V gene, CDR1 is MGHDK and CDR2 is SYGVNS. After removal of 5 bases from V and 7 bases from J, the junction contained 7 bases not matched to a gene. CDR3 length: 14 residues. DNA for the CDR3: TGTGCCAGCAGTTCCCAGGGGGCGAGGCAGCCCCAGCATTTT. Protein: CASSSQGARQPQHF.

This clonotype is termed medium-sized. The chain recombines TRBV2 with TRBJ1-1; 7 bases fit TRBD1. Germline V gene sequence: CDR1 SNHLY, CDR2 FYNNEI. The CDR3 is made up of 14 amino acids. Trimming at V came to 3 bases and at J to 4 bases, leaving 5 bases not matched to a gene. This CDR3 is CASSERQGPTEAFF. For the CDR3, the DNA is TGTGCCAGCAGTGAGAGACAGGGACCCACTGAAGCTTTCTTT.

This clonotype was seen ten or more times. CDR3 sequence: CASSAGLAGGEQFF. For the CDR3, the DNA is TGTGCCAGCAGCGCCGGACTAGCGGGAGGTGAGCAGTTCTTC. The chain is built from TRBV7-9 and TRBJ2-1; the match to TRBD2 covers 14 bases. Germline loops: CDR1 SEHNR, CDR2 FQNEAQ (reference sequence). V was clipped by 5 bases and J by 9 bases; unmatched bases: 3. The CDR3 sequence is 14 residues long.

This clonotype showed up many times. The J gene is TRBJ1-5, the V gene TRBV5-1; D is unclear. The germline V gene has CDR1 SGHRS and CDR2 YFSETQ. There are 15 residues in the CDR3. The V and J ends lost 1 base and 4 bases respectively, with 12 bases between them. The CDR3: CASSLWGSDNQPQHF. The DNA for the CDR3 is TGCGCCAGCAGCTTGTGGGGATCTGATAATCAGCCCCAGCATTTT.

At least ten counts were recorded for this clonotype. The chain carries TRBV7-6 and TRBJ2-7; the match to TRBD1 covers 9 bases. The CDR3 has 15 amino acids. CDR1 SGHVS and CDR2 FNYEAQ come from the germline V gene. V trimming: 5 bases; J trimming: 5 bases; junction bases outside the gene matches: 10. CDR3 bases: TGTGCCAGCAGCCCCCGGGACAGGGTATTCGACGAGCAGTACTTC. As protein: CASSPRDRVFDEQYF.

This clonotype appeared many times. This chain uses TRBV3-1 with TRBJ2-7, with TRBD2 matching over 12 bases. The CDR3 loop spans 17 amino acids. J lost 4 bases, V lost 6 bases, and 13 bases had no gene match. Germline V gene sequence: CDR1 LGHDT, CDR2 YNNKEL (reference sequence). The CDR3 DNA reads TGTGCCAGCAGTCACGGGGCTCGGACTAGCGGGACGTACGAGCAGTACTTC. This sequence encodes CASSHGARTSGTYEQYF.

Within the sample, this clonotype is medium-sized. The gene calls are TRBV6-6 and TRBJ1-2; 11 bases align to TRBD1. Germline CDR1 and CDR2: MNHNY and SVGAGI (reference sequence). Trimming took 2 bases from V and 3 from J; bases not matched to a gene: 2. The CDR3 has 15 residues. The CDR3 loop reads CASSYGDRGDYGYTF. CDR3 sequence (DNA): TGTGCCAGCAGTTACGGGGACAGGGGGGACTATGGCTACACCTTC.

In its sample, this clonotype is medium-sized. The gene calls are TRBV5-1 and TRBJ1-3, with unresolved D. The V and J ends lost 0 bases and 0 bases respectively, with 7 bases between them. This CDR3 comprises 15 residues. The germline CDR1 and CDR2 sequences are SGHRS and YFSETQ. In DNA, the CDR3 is TGCGCCAGCAGCTTGGTCGGCAGCTCTGGAAACACCATATATTTT. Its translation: CASSLVGSSGNTIYF.

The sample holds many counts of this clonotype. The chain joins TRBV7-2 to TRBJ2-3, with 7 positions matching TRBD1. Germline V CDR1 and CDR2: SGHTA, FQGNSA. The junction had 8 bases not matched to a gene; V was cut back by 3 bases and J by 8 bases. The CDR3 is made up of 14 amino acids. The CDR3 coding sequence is TGTGCCAGCAGCTTTCACAGGGGCACCGGTACGCAGTATTTT. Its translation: CASSFHRGTGTQYF. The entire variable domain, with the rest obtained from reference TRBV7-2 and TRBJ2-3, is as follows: GAGVSQSPSNKVTEKGKDVELRCDPISGHTALYWYRQSLGQGLEFLIYFQGNSAPDKSGLPSDRFSAERTGGSVSTLTIQRTQQEDSAVYLCASSFHRGTGTQYFGPGTRLTVL.

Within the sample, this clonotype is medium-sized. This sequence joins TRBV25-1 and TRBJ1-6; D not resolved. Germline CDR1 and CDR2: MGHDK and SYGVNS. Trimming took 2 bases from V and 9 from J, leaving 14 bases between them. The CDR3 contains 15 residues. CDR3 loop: CASSEEAGAGSPLHF. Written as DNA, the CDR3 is TGTGCCAGCAGTGAAGAGGCGGGAGCTGGTTCACCCCTCCACTTT.

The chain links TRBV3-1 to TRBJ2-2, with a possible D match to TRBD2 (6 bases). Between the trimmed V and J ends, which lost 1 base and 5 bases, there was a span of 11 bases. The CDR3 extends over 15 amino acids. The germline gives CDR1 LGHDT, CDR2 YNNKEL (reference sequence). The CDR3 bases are TGTGCCAGCAGCCAAGTCCCGGGGGTGACCGGGGAGCTGTTTTTT. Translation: CASSQVPGVTGELFF.

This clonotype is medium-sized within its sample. The CDR3 protein is CASSYSEGGDEKLFF. CDR3 DNA sequence: TGTGCCAGCAGTTACTCGGAAGGGGGCGATGAAAAACTGTTTTTT. The chain links TRBV6-6 to TRBJ1-4, with TRBD1 matching over 7 bases. This CDR3 spans 15 amino acids. V lost 0 bases to trimming and J lost 6 bases; unmatched junction nucleotides: 4. Germline V gene lookup returns CDR1 MNHNY and CDR2 SVGAGI (reference sequence).

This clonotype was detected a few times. The chain's CDR3 is CACFGDGELFF. CDR3 bases: TGTGCCTGCTTTGGCGACGGGGAGCTGTTTTTT. The rearrangement joins TRBV6-6 to TRBJ2-2; no definite D call. Looked up from germline, CDR1 is MNHNY and CDR2 is SVGAGI (reference sequence). This CDR3 is 11 amino acids long. Trimming took off 11 bases at V and 7 bases at J, with 11 bases between the two ends.